Listed below are T cell receptor beta chains from one sample, sequenced in a study of blood T cell repertoires in COVID-19. Method: immunoSEQ multiplex PCR; TCRdb's copy keeps in-frame clones and lacks some. The sample records 250,000 to 300,000 clones, about 90% being singletons. Sequencing input: PBMCs or T cells enriched from blood (not recorded which). These receptors were taken from a human donor in a cohort exposed to, infected with or recovered from COVID-19 (not recorded which). The donor label of this sample is uncertain. The CDR3 runs from the conserved cysteine through the conserved F or W. D genes are given only for firm matches. The size of a clone is reported for some rows only, either as once, few or many, or as a class for expanded clones.

clone size	V gene	D gene	J gene	CDR3 protein	CDR3 DNA
once	TRBV6-5	NA	TRBJ2-7	CASSPTAGLEQYF	TGTGCCAGCAGTCCCACGGCGGGGCTCGAGCAGTACTTC
NA	TRBV5-1	NA	TRBJ1-2	CASSLVGTSNYGYTF	TGCGCCAGCAGCTTGGTGGGCACCTCTAACTATGGCTACACCTTC
NA	TRBV24-1	TRBD1	TRBJ1-5	CATSATGSQPQHF	TGTGCCACCAGTGCGACAGGGAGTCAGCCCCAGCATTTT
NA	TRBV19	TRBD2	TRBJ2-7	CASSSGGNHHEQYF	TGTGCCAGTAGCTCGGGGGGGAATCACCACGAGCAGTACTTC
NA	TRBV28	NA	TRBJ1-5	CASSLAGGLFQPQHF	TGTGCCAGCAGTTTAGCGGGGGGCCTGTTTCAGCCCCAGCATTTT
NA	TRBV4-1	TRBD1	TRBJ2-1	CASSQEGQSEQFF	TGCGCCAGCAGCCAAGAGGGACAGTCTGAGCAGTTCTTC
NA	TRBV6-2/TRBV6-3	NA	TRBJ2-7	CASSYEGIAYEQYF	TGTGCCAGCAGTTACGAGGGAATAGCCTACGAGCAGTACTTC
NA	TRBV3-1/TRBV3-2	TRBD2	TRBJ2-3	CASSQLTSGGSQYF	TGTGCCAGCAGCCAACTCACTAGCGGGGGGTCGCAGTATTTT
NA	TRBV11-2	NA	TRBJ2-1	CASSFINEQFF	TGTGCCAGCAGCTTTATCAATGAGCAGTTCTTC
NA	TRBV11-2	NA	TRBJ1-3	CASSSIREPRSGNTIYF	TGTGCCAGCAGCTCAATTCGGGAGCCTCGTTCCGGAAACACCATATATTTT
NA	TRBV19	NA	TRBJ2-7	CASSIVAGTEQYF	TGTGCCAGTAGTATAGTGGCAGGCACCGAGCAGTACTTC
NA	TRBV4-1	NA	TRBJ2-3	CASSQEGGMTDTQYF	TGCGCCAGCAGCCAAGAGGGGGGTATGACAGATACGCAGTATTTT
NA	TRBV15	NA	TRBJ2-5	CATSRDTRSGYQETQYF	TGTGCCACCAGCAGAGATACAAGGTCCGGGTACCAAGAGACCCAGTACTTC
NA	TRBV9	NA	TRBJ1-1	CASSVAGTGSEAFF	TGTGCCAGCAGCGTAGCCGGGACTGGGTCGGAAGCTTTCTTT
NA	TRBV18	TRBD1	TRBJ1-5	CASSPGTAFSNQPQHF	TGTGCCAGCTCACCTGGGACAGCTTTTAGCAATCAGCCCCAGCATTTT
NA	TRBV4-1	TRBD1	TRBJ1-6	CASSDTGESSYNSPLHF	TGCGCCAGCAGCGATACAGGGGAAAGCTCCTATAATTCACCCCTCCACTTT